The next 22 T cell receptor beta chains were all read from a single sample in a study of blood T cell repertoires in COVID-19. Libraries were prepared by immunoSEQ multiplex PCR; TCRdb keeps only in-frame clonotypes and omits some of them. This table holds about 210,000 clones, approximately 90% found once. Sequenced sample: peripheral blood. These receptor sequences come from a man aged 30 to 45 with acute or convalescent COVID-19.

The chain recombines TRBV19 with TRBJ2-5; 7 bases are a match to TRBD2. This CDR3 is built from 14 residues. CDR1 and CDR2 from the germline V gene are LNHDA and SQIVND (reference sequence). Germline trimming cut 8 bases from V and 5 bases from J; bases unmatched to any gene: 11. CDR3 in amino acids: CASEGRECRETQYF. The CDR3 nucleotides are TGTGCCAGTGAGGGGCGGGAGTGTCGGGAGACCCAGTACTTC.

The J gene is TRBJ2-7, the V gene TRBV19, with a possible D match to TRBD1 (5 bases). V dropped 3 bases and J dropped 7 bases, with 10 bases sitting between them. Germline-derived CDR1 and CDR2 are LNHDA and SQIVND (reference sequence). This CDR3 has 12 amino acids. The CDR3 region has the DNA TGTGCCAGTAGTATGGCTGGGGCAGAGCAGTACTTC. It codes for CASSMAGAEQYF.

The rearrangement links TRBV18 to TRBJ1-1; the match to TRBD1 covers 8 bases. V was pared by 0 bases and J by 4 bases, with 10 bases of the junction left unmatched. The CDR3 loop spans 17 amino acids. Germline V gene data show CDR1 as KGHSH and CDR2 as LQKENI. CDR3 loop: CASSPPRGTGKSTEAFF. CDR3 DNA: TGTGCCAGCTCACCACCGCGCGGGACAGGAAAATCCACTGAAGCTTTCTTT.

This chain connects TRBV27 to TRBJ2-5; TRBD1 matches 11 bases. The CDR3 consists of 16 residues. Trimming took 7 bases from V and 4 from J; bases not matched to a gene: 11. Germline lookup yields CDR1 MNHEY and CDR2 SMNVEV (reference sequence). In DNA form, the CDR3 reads TGTGCCAGCAACGATGGACAGGGGGCAGGAGGAGAGACCCAGTACTTC. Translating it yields CASNDGQGAGGETQYF.

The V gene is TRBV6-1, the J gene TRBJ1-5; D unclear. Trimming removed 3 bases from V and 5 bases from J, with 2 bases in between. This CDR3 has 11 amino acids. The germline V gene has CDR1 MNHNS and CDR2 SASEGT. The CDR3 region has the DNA TGTGCCAGCAGTGACGATCAGCCCCAGCATTTT. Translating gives CASSDDQPQHF.

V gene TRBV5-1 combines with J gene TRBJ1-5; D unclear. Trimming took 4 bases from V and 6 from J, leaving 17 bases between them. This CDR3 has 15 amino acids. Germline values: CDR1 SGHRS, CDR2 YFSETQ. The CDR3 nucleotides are TGCGCCAGCAGCGTTTCCAACAGTGTAGGTCAGCCCCAGCATTTT. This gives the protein CASSVSNSVGQPQHF.

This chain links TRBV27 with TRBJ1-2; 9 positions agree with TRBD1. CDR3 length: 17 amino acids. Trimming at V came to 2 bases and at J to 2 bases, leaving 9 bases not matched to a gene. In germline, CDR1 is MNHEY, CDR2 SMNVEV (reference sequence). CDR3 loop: CASSLQQGAGRNYGYTF. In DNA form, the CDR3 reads TGTGCCAGCAGTTTACAACAGGGGGCTGGCCGGAACTATGGCTACACCTTC.

This CDR3 is CASSEAERNTGELFF. CDR3 nucleotide sequence: TGTGCCAGCAGTGAAGCGGAGCGGAACACCGGGGAGCTGTTTTTT. The genes are TRBV25-1 and TRBJ2-2; no clear D gene. The CDR3 is 15 residues long. Per the germline V gene, CDR1 is MGHDK and CDR2 is SYGVNS. Between the trimmed V and J ends, which lost 2 bases and 1 base, there was a span of 8 bases. Combining the CDR3 with reference TRBV25-1 and TRBJ2-2 gives the whole variable domain EADIYQTPRYLVIGTGKKITLECSQTMGHDKMYWYQQDPGMELHLIHYSYGVNSTEKGDLSSESTVSRIRTEHFPLTLESARPSHTSQYLCASSEAERNTGELFFGEGSRLTVL.

CDR3: CASSLVPGGAYEQYF. The CDR3 region has the DNA TGCGCCAGCAGCCTAGTACCGGGAGGAGCCTACGAGCAGTACTTC. J is TRBJ2-7 and V is TRBV4-1; 7 bases map to TRBD2. Unmatched junction bases numbered 8, after V lost 4 bases and J lost 2 bases. The germline V gene has CDR1 MGHRA and CDR2 YSYEKL. The CDR3 spans 15 residues.

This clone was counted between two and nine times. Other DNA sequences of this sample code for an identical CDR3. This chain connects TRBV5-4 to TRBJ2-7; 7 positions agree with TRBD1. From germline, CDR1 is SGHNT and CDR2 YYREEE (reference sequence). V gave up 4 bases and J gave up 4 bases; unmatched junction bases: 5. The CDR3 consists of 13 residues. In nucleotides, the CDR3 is TGTGCCAGCAGCCGACAGGGAACGTACGAGCAGTACTTC. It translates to CASSRQGTYEQYF.

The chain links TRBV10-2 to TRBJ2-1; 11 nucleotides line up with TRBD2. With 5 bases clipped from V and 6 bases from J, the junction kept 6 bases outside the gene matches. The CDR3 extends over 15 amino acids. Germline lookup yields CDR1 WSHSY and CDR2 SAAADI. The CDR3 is CASSSGTSGTNEQFF. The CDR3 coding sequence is TGCGCCAGCAGTTCCGGGACTAGCGGAACCAATGAGCAGTTCTTC.

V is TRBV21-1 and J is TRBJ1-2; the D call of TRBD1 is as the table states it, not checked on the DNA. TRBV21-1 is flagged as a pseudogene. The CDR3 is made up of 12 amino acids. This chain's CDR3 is CASSKRGRAGTF. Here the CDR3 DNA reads TGTGCCAGCAGCAAACGTGGCAGGGCTGGAACCTTC.

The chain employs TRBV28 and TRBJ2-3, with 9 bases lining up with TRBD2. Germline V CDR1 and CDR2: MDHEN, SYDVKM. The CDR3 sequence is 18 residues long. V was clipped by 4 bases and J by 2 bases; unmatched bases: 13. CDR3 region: CASSSPRGGGEFTDTQYF. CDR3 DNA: TGTGCCAGCAGTTCCCCGCGGGGGGGCGGGGAATTCACAGATACGCAGTATTTT.

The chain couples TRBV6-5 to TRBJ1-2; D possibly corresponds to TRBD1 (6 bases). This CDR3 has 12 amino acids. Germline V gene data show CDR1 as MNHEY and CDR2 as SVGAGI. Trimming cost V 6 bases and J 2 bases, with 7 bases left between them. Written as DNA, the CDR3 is TGTGCCAGCAGCAGGGGCAACTATGGCTACACCTTC. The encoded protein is CASSRGNYGYTF.

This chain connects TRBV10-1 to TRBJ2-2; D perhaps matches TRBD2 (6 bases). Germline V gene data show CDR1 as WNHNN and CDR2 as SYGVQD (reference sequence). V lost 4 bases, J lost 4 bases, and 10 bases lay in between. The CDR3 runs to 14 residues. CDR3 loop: CASSGPGGTGELFF. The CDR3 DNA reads TGCGCCAGCAGTGGACCCGGGGGCACCGGGGAGCTGTTTTTT.

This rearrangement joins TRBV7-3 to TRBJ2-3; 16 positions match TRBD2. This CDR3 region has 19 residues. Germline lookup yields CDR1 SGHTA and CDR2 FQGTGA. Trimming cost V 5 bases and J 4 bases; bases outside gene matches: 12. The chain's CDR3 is CASSPQGTSGGARSDTQYF. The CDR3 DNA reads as TGTGCCAGCAGCCCCCAGGGGACTAGCGGGGGGGCCAGGTCAGATACGCAGTATTTT.

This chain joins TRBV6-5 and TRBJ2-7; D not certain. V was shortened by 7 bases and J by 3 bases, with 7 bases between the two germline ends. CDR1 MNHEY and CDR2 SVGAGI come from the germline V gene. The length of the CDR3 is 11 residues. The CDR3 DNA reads TGTGCCAGCAATACGGGCTACGAGCAGTACTTC. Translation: CASNTGYEQYF.

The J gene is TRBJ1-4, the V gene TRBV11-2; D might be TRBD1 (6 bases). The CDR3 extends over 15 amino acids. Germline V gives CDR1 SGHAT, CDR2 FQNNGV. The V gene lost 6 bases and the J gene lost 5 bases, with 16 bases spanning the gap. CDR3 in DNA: TGTGCCAGCAGGTACACGGGACAACCCAATGAAAAACTGTTTTTT. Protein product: CASRYTGQPNEKLFF.

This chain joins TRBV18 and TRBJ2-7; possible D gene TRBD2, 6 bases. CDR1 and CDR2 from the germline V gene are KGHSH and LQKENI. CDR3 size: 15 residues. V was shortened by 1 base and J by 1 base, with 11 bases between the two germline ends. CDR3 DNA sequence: TGTGCCAGCTCACCACTCGGGGGAAGGTCCTACGAGCAGTACTTC. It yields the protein CASSPLGGRSYEQYF.

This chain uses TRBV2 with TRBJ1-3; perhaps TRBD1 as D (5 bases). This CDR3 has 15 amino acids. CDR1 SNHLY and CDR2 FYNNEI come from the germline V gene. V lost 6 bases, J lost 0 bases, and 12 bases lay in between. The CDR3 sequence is CASRVDSHSGNTIYF. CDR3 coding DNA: TGTGCCAGCAGGGTAGACAGCCACTCTGGAAACACCATATATTTT.

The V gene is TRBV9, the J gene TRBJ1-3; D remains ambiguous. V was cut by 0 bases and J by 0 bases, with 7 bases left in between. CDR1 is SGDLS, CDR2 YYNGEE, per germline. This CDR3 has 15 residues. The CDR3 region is CASSVGAASGNTIYF. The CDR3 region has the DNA TGTGCCAGCAGCGTAGGGGCAGCCTCTGGAAACACCATATATTTT.

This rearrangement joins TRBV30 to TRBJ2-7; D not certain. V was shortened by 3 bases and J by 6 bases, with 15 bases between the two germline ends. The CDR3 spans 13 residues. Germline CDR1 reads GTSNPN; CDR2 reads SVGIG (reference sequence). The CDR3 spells CAWRISPSPEQYF. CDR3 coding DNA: TGTGCCTGGAGAATCTCCCCCTCTCCCGAGCAGTACTTC.